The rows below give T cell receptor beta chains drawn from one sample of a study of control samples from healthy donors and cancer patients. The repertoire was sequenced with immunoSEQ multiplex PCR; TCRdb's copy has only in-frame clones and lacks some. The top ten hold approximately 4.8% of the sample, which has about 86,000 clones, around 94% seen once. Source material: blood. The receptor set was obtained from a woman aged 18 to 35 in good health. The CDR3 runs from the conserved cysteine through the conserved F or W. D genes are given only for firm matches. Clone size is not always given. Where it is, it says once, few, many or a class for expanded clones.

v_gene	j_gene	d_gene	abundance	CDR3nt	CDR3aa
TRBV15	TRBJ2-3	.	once	TGTGCCACCAGCAGAGACCCGGGGAGCACAGATACGCAGTATTTT	CATSRDPGSTDTQYF
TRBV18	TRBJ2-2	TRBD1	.	TGTGCCAGCTCACCCTCAGAAGCCGGGACAGGGGGCATCGGGGAGCTGTTTTTT	CASSPSEAGTGGIGELFF
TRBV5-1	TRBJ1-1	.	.	TGCGCCAGCAGCTTAGGAGGGGAAGCTTTCTTT	CASSLGGEAFF
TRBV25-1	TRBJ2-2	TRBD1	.	TGTGCCAGCAGTGAAGGACAGGGAAGCACCGGGGAGCTGTTTTTT	CASSEGQGSTGELFF
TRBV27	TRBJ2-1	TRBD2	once	TGTGCCAGCAGTTTGCGACTAGCGGGGAGCCTCTACAATGAGCAGTTCTTC	CASSLRLAGSLYNEQFF
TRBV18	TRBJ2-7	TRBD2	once	TGTGCCAGCTCACCCTACAGCGGGAGGGCCCCCGAGCAGTACTTC	CASSPYSGRAPEQYF
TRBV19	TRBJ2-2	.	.	TGTGCCAGTAGTACTCCCTCAGACCTGGGGAACACCGGGGAGCTGTTTTTT	CASSTPSDLGNTGELFF
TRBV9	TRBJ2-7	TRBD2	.	TGTGCCAGCAGCGTATGGGCGGGGGGGCAGGACGAGCAGTACTTC	CASSVWAGGQDEQYF
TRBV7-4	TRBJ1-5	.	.	TGTGCCAGCACCATTGTGGCAGGCGAGAGTCAGCCCCAGCATTTT	CASTIVAGESQPQHF
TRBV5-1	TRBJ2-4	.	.	TGCGCCAGCAGCTTAGCCGGAAGTACAAACATTCAGTACTTC	CASSLAGSTNIQYF
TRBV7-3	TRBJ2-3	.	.	TGTGCCAGCAGCTTAAACGGGGACCTATACACAGATACGCAGTATTTT	CASSLNGDLYTDTQYF
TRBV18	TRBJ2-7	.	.	TGTGCCAGCTCACCGGATGGACTACTCTACGAGCAGTACTTC	CASSPDGLLYEQYF
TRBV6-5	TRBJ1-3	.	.	TGTGCCAGCAGTTACTCGAGGACAGCCGGGGGGACCATATATTTT	CASSYSRTAGGTIYF
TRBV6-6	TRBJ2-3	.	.	TGTGCCAGCAGGTGGGGACTGCAGCCTGACACAGATACGCAGTATTTT	CASRWGLQPDTDTQYF
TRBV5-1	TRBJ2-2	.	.	TGCGCCAGCAGCCTGGATTTGGGAGCTGTTTTT	CASSLDLGAVF
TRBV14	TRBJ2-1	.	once	TGTGCCAGCAGCCAACCCCGGGGGGCCTATTTGGATGAGCAGTTCTTC	CASSQPRGAYLDEQFF
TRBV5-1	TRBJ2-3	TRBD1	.	TGCGCCAGCAGCTTAAGGGGGCTGGGTACAGATACGCAGTATTTT	CASSLRGLGTDTQYF
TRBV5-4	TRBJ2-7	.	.	TGTGCCAGCAGCTTGGGCGGAAACTACGAGCAGTACTTC	CASSLGGNYEQYF
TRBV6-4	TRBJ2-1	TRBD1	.	TGTGCCAGCGCGGTACAGGGGTTTGGTGAGCAGTTCTTC	CASAVQGFGEQFF
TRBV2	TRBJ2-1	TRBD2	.	TGTGCCAGCAGTACCAGCGGGGGGGATTCCCCAATACCCTACAATGAGCAGTTCTTC	CASSTSGGDSPIPYNEQFF
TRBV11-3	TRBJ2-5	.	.	TGTGCCAGCAGCTTAATAGGGCTAGAGACCCAGTACTTC	CASSLIGLETQYF
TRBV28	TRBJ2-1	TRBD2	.	TGTGCCAGCAGACTAGCGGGGGGGCATCTTGAGCAGTTCTTC	CASRLAGGHLEQFF
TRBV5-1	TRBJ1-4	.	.	TGCGCCAGCAGCAGTCACCCCAGTGGGTCAACTAATGAAAAACTGTTTTTT	CASSSHPSGSTNEKLFF
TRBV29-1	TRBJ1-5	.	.	TGCAGCTCTGACCCGGGCCCCACGGGGGATCAGCCCCAGCATTTT	CSSDPGPTGDQPQHF
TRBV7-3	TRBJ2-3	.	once	TGTGCCAGCAGCCCGGGATTCACAGATACGCAGTATTTT	CASSPGFTDTQYF
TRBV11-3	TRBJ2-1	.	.	TGTGCCAGCAGTAAAGCGAGTTTGGGAGGACAGTTCTTC	CASSKASLGGQFF
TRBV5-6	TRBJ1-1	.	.	TGTGCCAGCAGCTGGGGGAACACTGAAGCTTTCTTT	CASSWGNTEAFF
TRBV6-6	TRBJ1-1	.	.	TGTGCCAGCAGGCCACCGGGACAAGAAGCTTTCTTT	CASRPPGQEAFF
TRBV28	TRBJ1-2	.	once	TGTGCCAGCGCCACTGGGGGCGCCATCCGGGGGGGTAATGGCTACACCTTC	CASATGGAIRGGNGYTF
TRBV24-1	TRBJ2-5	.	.	TGTGCCACCAGTGATTCCGACAGCTTCCAAGAGACCCAGTACTTC	CATSDSDSFQETQYF
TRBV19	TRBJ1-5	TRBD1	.	TGTGCCAGTAGCCCCGGGACAGGGGGGCAGGGGAATCAGCCCCAGCATTTT	CASSPGTGGQGNQPQHF
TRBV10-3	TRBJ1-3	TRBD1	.	TGTGCCACCAGGGGACAGGGGCTAAACACCATATATTTT	CATRGQGLNTIYF
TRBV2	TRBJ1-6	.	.	TGTGCCAGCAGTGTGTATTGGGGGAATTCACCCCTCCACTTT	CASSVYWGNSPLHF
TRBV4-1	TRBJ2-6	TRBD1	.	TGCGCCAGCAGCCAGACAGGGGTTTTTAGTTCTGGGGCCAACGTCCTGACTTTC	CASSQTGVFSSGANVLTF
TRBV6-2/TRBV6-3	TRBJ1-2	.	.	TGTGCCAGCAGTTACTCGGACGGTTACTATGGCTACACCTTC	CASSYSDGYYGYTF
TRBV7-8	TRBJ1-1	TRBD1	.	TGTGCCAGCAGCTCATCGGGGACAGGGGTTCGTGAAGCTTTCTTT	CASSSSGTGVREAFF
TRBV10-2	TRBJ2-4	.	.	TGCGCCAGCAGTGAGTCGCGGCTCCCGTTGAACATTCAGTACTTC	CASSESRLPLNIQYF
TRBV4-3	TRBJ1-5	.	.	TGCGCCAGCAGCCAAGGGAGTTATCAGCCCCAGCATTTT	CASSQGSYQPQHF
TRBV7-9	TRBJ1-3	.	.	TGTGCCAGCAGCATTTACTCTGGAAACACCATATATTTT	CASSIYSGNTIYF
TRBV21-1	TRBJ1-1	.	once	TGTGCCAGCAGCAACAGGGCGGATATGAACACTGAAGCTTTCTTT	CASSNRADMNTEAFF
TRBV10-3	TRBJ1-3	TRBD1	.	TGTGCCATCAGTGAACAAGGGACAGGGACTGGAAACACCATATATTTT	CAISEQGTGTGNTIYF
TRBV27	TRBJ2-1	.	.	TGTGCCAGCAGTGGAGAACGGCCTTACAATGAGCAGTTCTTC	CASSGERPYNEQFF
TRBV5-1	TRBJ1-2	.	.	TGCGCCAGCAGCCTGGACGTTAGCTATGGCTACACCTTC	CASSLDVSYGYTF
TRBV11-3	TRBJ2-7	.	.	TGTGCCAGCAGCAAAGGAAACTCAGCCTACGAGCAGTACTTC	CASSKGNSAYEQYF
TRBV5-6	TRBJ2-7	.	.	TGTGCCAGCACCTCAATCACAGGGAACCACGAGCAGTACTTC	CASTSITGNHEQYF
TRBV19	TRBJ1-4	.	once	TGTGCCAGTAGTTGGGGTACTAATGAAAAACTGTTTTTT	CASSWGTNEKLFF
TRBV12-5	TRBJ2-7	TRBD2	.	TGTGCTAGTGGTTTGGTGGGGACTAGCGGAGTATACGAGCAGTACTTC	CASGLVGTSGVYEQYF
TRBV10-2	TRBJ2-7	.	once	TGCGCCGGCAGTGAGTCGAAGACCAACGAGCAGTACTTC	CAGSESKTNEQYF
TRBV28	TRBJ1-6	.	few	TGTGCCAGCAGGCCCCAGGGTTTCTATAATTCACCCCTCCACTTT	CASRPQGFYNSPLHF
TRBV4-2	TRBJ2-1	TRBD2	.	TGTGCCAGCAGCCAAGATGGGACTAGCGCCTACAATGAGCAGTTCTTC	CASSQDGTSAYNEQFF
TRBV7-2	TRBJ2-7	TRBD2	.	TGTGCCAGCAGCGTGACTAGCGGTTCCTACGAGCAGTACTTC	CASSVTSGSYEQYF
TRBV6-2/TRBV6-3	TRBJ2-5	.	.	TGTGCCAGCAGTCATCAAGAGACCCAGTACTTC	CASSHQETQYF